This passage covers 5 T cell receptor beta chains from one sample sequenced in a study of T-cell reconstitution after alpha-beta-depleted transplantation in children. Unique molecular identifiers were incorporated when the TCRbeta library was constructed. MiXCR, applied by TCRdb to the PCR reads, yields one record per CDR3 protein. The sample includes a few hundred thousand distinct CDR3 sequences, roughly 20% of them seen just once. The source was PBMCs from the stem cell graft donor, collected from the stem cell graft. The receptors derive from a human donor who donated a stem cell graft to a child with acute myeloid leukemia.

This clonotype showed up just a few times. This sequence joins TRBV9 and TRBJ2-6; TRBD1 matches at 7 bases. Trimming removed 4 bases from V and 2 bases from J; junction bases left unmatched: 12. The germline gives CDR1 SGDLS, CDR2 YYNGEE. CDR3 length: 18 residues. The CDR3 nucleotides are TGTGCCAGCAGCCCCGAACAGGGGTTCATCGCTGGGGCCAACGTCCTGACTTTC. The encoded protein is CASSPEQGFIAGANVLTF.

V gene TRBV27 combines with J gene TRBJ2-2, with D hard to call. Germline loops: CDR1 MNHEY, CDR2 SMNVEV (reference sequence). Trimming pared 6 bases from V and 8 bases from J, leaving 13 bases between. CDR3 size: 13 residues. CDR3 DNA: TGTGCCAGCAGCCCCGGGCTCACTGGGGAGCTGTTTTTT. It specifies CASSPGLTGELFF.

This clonotype was observed a few times. This sequence joins TRBV29-1 and TRBJ1-5; weak D call: TRBD1 (6 bases). The germline gives CDR1 SQVTM, CDR2 ANQGSEA. V was shortened by 4 bases and J by 4 bases, with 11 bases between the two germline ends. The CDR3 is made up of 13 amino acids. This CDR3 is CSVGGGPNQPQHF. Here the CDR3 DNA reads TGCAGCGTTGGAGGGGGACCTAATCAGCCCCAGCATTTT.

In its sample, this clonotype was seen a few times. The V gene is TRBV20-1, the J gene TRBJ2-7; D uncertain. V was pared by 5 bases and J by 6 bases, with 17 bases between. Germline-derived CDR1 and CDR2 are DFQATT and SNEGSKA (reference sequence). This CDR3 is 13 amino acids long. The CDR3, as DNA: TGCAGTGCTTATCGACGGGCAGGTAGCGAGCAGTACTTC. As protein: CSAYRRAGSEQYF.

The chain uses TRBV7-9 and TRBJ2-1, with D possibly being TRBD1 or TRBD2 (5 bases each). The CDR3 has 14 amino acids. Looked up from germline, CDR1 is SEHNR and CDR2 is FQNEAQ (reference sequence). Trimming removed 2 bases at V and 5 bases at J, with 10 bases between. CDR3 sequence reads: CASSLNRDHNEQFF. CDR3 nucleotide sequence: TGTGCCAGCAGCTTAAATCGGGACCACAATGAGCAGTTCTTC.